One sample yielded the 17 T cell receptor beta chains listed below, sequenced in a study of T cell responses to AZD1222 COVID-19 vaccine. Profiled with immunoSEQ multiplex PCR; TCRdb holds only in-frame clones, not every one. This table holds about 140,000 clones, roughly 92% found once. The starting material was peripheral blood, obtained 28 days after the second AZD1222 dose. All receptors derive from an adult who received the AZD1222 COVID-19 vaccine.

DNA for the CDR3: TGTGCCAGCAAACTAACACAGGGAGCCTACGAGCAGTACTTC. It is translated as CASKLTQGAYEQYF. The V and J genes are TRBV7-9 and TRBJ2-7, with D maybe TRBD1 (6 bases). CDR1 and CDR2 (germline): SEHNR, FQNEAQ (reference sequence). The CDR3 consists of 14 residues. V gave up 7 bases and J gave up 2 bases, with 15 bases separating them.

The chain uses TRBV7-9 and TRBJ2-1; the D gene is possibly TRBD2 (7 bases). The V end lost 4 bases, the J end lost 4 bases, and 14 bases lay between the germline ends. Germline V gene sequence: CDR1 SEHNR, CDR2 FQNEAQ (reference sequence). This CDR3 spans 15 amino acids. The CDR3 sequence is CASSSTRGGYNEQFF. CDR3 sequence (DNA): TGTGCCAGCAGCTCAACTAGGGGGGGTTACAATGAGCAGTTCTTC.

This chain joins TRBV6-5 and TRBJ1-5; weak D call: TRBD1 (6 bases). V lost 7 bases to trimming and J lost 3 bases, with 16 bases between them. This CDR3 has 15 residues. CDR1 is MNHEY, CDR2 SVGAGI, per germline. The CDR3, as DNA: TGTGCCAGCACCCTGGTCGGACAGACCAATCAGCCCCAGCATTTT. Encoded protein: CASTLVGQTNQPQHF.

The rearrangement joins TRBV11-2 to TRBJ2-7; TRBD2 matches at 9 bases. The length of the CDR3 is 16 residues. Germline V gene data show CDR1 as SGHAT and CDR2 as FQNNGV. Unmatched junction bases numbered 10, after V lost 0 bases and J lost 7 bases. The CDR3 nucleotides read TGTGCCAGCAGCTTAGAAGTCGGGACTAGCTCGGGGGAGCAGTACTTC. It specifies CASSLEVGTSSGEQYF.

A single count supports this clone. The chain recombines TRBV5-1 with TRBJ1-1; D is unclear. The V end was cut by 2 bases, the J end by 4 bases, with 12 bases between. Germline CDR1 SGHRS, CDR2 YFSETQ. The CDR3 spans 14 residues. This chain's CDR3 is CASSFSYGVTEAFF. CDR3 nucleotide sequence: TGCGCCAGCAGCTTTTCGTATGGGGTCACTGAAGCTTTCTTT.

The chain carries TRBV7-9 and TRBJ2-3; D uncertain. The CDR3 is 14 residues long. Germline assignment: CDR1 SEHNR and CDR2 FQNEAQ (reference sequence). V gave up 3 bases and J gave up 1 base, with 8 bases separating them. This chain's CDR3 is CASSLAIGTDTQYF. For the CDR3, the DNA is TGTGCCAGCAGCTTGGCGATCGGCACAGATACGCAGTATTTT. Full variable domain (missing parts from reference TRBV7-9 and TRBJ2-3): DTGVSQNPRHKITKRGQNVTFRCDPISEHNRLYWYRQTLGQGPEFLTYFQNEAQLEKSRLLSDRFSAERPKGSFSTLEIQRTEQGDSAMYLCASSLAIGTDTQYFGPGTRLTVL.

V and J are TRBV18 and TRBJ2-2, with 7 bases matching TRBD1. CDR3 length: 15 amino acids. Germline values: CDR1 KGHSH, CDR2 LQKENI. Trimming at V came to 4 bases and at J to 8 bases, leaving 10 bases not matched to a gene. The CDR3 loop reads CASSLGTARSGELFF. Written as DNA, the CDR3 is TGTGCCAGCTCACTCGGGACAGCCCGATCAGGGGAGCTGTTTTTT. The complete variable domain, with remaining parts taken from reference TRBV18 and TRBJ2-2, reads NAGVMQNPRHLVRRRGQEARLRCSPMKGHSHVYWYRQLPEEGLKFMVYLQKENIIDESGMPKERFSAEFPKEGPSILRIQQVVRGDSAAYFCASSLGTARSGELFFGEGSRLTVL.

The chain joins TRBV6-6 to TRBJ1-6; possibly TRBD1 for D (6 bases). Germline values: CDR1 MNHNY, CDR2 SVGAGI (reference sequence). Trimming removed 2 bases from V and 14 bases from J, with 19 bases in between. The CDR3 has 15 amino acids. The CDR3 DNA sequence: TGTGCCAGCAGTTACGGGCAGGTGGAGGGGGGGACCCTCCACTTT. The encoded protein is CASSYGQVEGGTLHF.

The chain employs TRBV29-1 and TRBJ1-3; D unclear. Germline values: CDR1 SQVTM, CDR2 ANQGSEA. This CDR3 is 12 amino acids long. Between the trimmed V and J ends, which lost 3 bases and 5 bases, there was a span of 8 bases. CDR3 DNA: TGCAGCGTTGAGACCCGACGAAACACCATATATTTT. Translated: CSVETRRNTIYF.

The V gene is TRBV11-3, the J gene TRBJ2-3, with a possible D match to TRBD2 (6 bases). There are 12 residues in the CDR3. Trimming pared 5 bases from V and 5 bases from J, leaving 8 bases between. Germline assignment: CDR1 SGHNT and CDR2 YENEEA. The CDR3 nucleotides are TGTGCCAGCAGCCCGGGGGTAGATACGCAGTATTTT. The encoded protein is CASSPGVDTQYF.

The V call is TRBV4-3, the J call TRBJ2-7; no clear D gene. CDR1 is LGHNA and CDR2 is YSLEER in the germline V gene. Trimming cost V 1 base and J 7 bases, with 14 bases left between them. The CDR3 sequence is 14 residues long. CDR3 in amino acids: CASSQADRGGEQYF. The CDR3 bases are TGCGCCAGCAGCCAAGCGGACCGAGGTGGAGAGCAGTACTTC.

The rearrangement joins TRBV2 to TRBJ2-3, with D perhaps TRBD1 or TRBD2 (5 bases each). Germline V gene lookup returns CDR1 SNHLY and CDR2 FYNNEI. The CDR3 loop spans 15 amino acids. V lost 4 bases and J 6 bases, leaving 17 bases between the germline ends. CDR3 in DNA: TGTGCCAGCAGTGCGTCAGGGAGTTCGGTCGATACGCAGTATTTT. Protein: CASSASGSSVDTQYF.

The chain combines TRBV12-1 with TRBJ2-7. TRBV12-1 corresponds to a pseudogene. This CDR3 has 14 amino acids. CDR3 protein: CARTLGPGNYEQYF. Here the CDR3 DNA reads TGTGCCAGGACCCTGGGACCAGGGAACTACGAGCAGTACTTC.

The rearrangement links TRBV18 to TRBJ1-1; D is undetermined. Germline CDR1 is KGHSH and CDR2 is LQKENI. The CDR3 loop spans 12 amino acids. Trimming cost V 6 bases and J 2 bases, with 7 bases left between them. As DNA, the CDR3 is TGTGCCAGCTCCCAACTCAACACTGAAGCTTTCTTT. Protein sequence: CASSQLNTEAFF.

This sequence joins TRBV19 and TRBJ1-2; maybe TRBD1 (5 bases). From germline, CDR1 is LNHDA and CDR2 SQIVND (reference sequence). This CDR3 contains 12 residues. V gave up 4 bases and J gave up 9 bases, with 12 bases separating them. DNA of the CDR3: TGTGCCAGTAGTACCCGGGGGGGTAGCTACACCTTC. Residues: CASSTRGGSYTF.

The chain recombines TRBV10-3 with TRBJ2-3; TRBD2 matches 11 bases. The CDR3 extends over 16 amino acids. Germline V gene data show CDR1 as ENHRY and CDR2 as SYGVKD. The J segment lost 5 bases and the V segment lost 7 bases, leaving 11 bases of the junction unmatched. In DNA, the CDR3 is TGTGCCATCAAACCAATAGCGGGGGGGCCGCAAGATACGCAGTATTTT. Translating gives CAIKPIAGGPQDTQYF.

This chain uses TRBV7-2 with TRBJ2-1, with 8 bases aligning to TRBD2. The CDR3 runs to 15 residues. With V trimmed by 5 bases and J by 9 bases, 12 bases remained unmatched. Germline loops: CDR1 SGHTA, CDR2 FQGNSA. The CDR3 DNA sequence: TGTGCCAGCAGCCGGGACGGGGGGGAGACAGTTGAGCAGTTCTTC. It encodes CASSRDGGETVEQFF.